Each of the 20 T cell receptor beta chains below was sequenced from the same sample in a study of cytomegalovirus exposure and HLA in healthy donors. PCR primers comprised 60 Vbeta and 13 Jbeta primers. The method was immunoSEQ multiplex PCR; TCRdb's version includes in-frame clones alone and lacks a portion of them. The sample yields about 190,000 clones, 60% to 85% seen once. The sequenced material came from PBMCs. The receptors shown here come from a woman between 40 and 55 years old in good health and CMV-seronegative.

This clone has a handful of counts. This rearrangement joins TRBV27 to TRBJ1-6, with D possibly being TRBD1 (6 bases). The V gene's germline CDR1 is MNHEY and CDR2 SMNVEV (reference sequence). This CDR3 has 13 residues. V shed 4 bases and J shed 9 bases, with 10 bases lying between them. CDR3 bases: TGTGCCAGCAGTTCGACGGACAGTTCACCCCTCCACTTT. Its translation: CASSSTDSSPLHF.

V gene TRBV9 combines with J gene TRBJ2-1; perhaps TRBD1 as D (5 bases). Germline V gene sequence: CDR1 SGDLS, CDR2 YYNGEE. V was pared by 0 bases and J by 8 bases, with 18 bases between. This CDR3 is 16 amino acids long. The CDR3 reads CASSVVGGPIGDEQFF. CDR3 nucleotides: TGTGCCAGCAGCGTAGTTGGCGGTCCCATAGGGGATGAGCAGTTCTTC.

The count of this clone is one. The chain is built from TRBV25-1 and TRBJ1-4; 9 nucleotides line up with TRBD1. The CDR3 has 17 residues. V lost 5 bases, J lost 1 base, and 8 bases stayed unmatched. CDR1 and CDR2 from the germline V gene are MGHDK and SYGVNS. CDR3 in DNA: TGTGCCAGCAGTCGTAACACAGGGGGCGTAACTAATGAAAAACTGTTTTTT. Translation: CASSRNTGGVTNEKLFF.

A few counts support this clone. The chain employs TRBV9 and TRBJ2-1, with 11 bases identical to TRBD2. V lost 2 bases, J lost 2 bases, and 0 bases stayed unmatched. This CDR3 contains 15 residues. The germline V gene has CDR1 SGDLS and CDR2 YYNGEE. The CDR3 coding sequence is TGTGCCAGCAGCGTGACTAGCGGGGCCTACAATGAGCAGTTCTTC. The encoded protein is CASSVTSGAYNEQFF. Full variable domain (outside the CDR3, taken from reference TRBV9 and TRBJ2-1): DSGVTQTPKHLITATGQRVTLRCSPRSGDLSVYWYQQSLDQGLQFLIQYYNGEERAKGNILERFSAQQFPDLHSELNLSSLELGDSALYFCASSVTSGAYNEQFFGPGTRLTVL.

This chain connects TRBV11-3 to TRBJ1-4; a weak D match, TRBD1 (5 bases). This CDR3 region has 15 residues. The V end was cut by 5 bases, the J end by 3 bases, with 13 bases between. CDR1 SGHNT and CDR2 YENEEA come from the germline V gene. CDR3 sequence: CASSPPGGSNEKLFF. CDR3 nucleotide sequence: TGTGCCAGCAGCCCCCCCGGGGGATCTAATGAAAAACTGTTTTTT.

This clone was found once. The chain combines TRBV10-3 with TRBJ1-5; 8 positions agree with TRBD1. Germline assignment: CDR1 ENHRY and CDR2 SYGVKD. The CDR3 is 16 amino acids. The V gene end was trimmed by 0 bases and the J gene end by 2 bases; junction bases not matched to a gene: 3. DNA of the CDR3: TGTGCCATCAGTGAGTCGACGACAGGGGGCAATCAGCCCCAGCATTTT. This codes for CAISESTTGGNQPQHF.

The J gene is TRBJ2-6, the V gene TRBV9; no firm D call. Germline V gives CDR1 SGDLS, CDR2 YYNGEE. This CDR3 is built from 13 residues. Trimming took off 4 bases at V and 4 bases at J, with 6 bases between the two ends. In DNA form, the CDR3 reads TGTGCCAGCAGCCCTCTCGGGGCCAACGTCCTGACTTTC. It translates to CASSPLGANVLTF.

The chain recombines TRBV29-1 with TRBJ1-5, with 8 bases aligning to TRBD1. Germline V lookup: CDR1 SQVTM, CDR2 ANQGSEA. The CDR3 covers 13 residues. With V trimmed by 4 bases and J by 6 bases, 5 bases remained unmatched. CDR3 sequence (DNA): TGCAGCGTTGGGACAGGGTTCGGTCAGCCCCAGCATTTT. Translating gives CSVGTGFGQPQHF.

CDR3 coding DNA: TGTGCCAGCAGCTTGACTAGGGCCCACTATGGCTACACCTTC. Amino acids: CASSLTRAHYGYTF. The V gene is TRBV5-5, the J gene TRBJ1-2; no reliable D call. With 1 base removed from V and 3 bases from J, the gap between germline ends came to 10 bases. Germline-derived CDR1 and CDR2 are SGHKS and YYEKEE (reference sequence). The CDR3 covers 14 residues.

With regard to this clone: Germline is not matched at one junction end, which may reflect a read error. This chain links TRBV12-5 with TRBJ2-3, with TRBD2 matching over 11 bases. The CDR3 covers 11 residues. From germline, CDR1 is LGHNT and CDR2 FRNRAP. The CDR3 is CASGPLGLAGF. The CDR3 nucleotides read TGTGCTAGTGGTCCCCTCGGACTAGCGGGTTTT. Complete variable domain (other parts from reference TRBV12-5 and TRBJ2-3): DARVTQTPRHKVTEMGQEVTMRCQPILGHNTVFWYRQTMMQGLELLAYFRNRAPLDDSGMPKDRFSAEMPDATLATLKIQPSEPRDSAVYFCASGPLGLAGFGPGTRLTVL.

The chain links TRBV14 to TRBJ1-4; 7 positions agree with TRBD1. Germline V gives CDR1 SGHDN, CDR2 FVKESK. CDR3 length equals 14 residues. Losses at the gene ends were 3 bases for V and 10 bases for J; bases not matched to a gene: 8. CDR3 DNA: TGTGCCAGCAGCCATCCGGGACAGTTGGTAAAACTGTTTTTT. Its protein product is CASSHPGQLVKLFF.

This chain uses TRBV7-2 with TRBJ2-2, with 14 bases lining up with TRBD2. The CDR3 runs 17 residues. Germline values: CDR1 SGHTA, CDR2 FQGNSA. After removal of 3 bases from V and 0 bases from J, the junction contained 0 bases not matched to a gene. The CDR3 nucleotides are TGTGCCAGCAGCTTGACTAGCGGGAGGGCGAACACCGGGGAGCTGTTTTTT. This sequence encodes CASSLTSGRANTGELFF.

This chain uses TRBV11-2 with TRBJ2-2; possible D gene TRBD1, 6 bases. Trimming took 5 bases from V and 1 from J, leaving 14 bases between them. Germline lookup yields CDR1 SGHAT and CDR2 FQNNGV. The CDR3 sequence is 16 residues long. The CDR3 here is CASSPLTGWNTGELFF. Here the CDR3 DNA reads TGTGCCAGCAGCCCGCTGACAGGTTGGAACACCGGGGAGCTGTTTTTT.

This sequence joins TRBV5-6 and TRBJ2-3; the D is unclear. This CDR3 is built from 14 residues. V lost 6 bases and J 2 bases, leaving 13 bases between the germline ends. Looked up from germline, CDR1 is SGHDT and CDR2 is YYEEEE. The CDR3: CASTAVLDTDTQYF. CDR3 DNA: TGTGCCAGCACCGCCGTGCTAGACACAGATACGCAGTATTTT.

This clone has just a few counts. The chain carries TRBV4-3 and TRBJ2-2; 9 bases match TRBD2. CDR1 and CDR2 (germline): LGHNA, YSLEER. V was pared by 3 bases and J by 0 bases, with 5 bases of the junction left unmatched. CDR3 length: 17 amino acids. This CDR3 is CASSHGTSTANTGELFF. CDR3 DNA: TGCGCCAGCAGCCATGGGACTAGCACAGCGAACACCGGGGAGCTGTTTTTT.

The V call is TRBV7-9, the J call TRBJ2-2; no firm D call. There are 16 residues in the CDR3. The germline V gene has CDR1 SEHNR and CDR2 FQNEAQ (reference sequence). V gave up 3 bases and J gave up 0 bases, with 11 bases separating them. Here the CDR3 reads CASSLNRGANTGELFF. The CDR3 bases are TGTGCCAGCAGCTTGAATAGAGGCGCGAACACCGGGGAGCTGTTTTTT.

CDR3 bases: TGTGCCATCAGTGAGCCTGAGACTGCTTACTCTGGGGCCAACGTCCTGACTTTC. Translating gives CAISEPETAYSGANVLTF. The genes are TRBV10-3 and TRBJ2-6; D remains unclear. The germline CDR1 and CDR2 sequences are ENHRY and SYGVKD. The CDR3 consists of 18 residues. The V gene lost 2 bases and the J gene lost 0 bases, with 14 bases spanning the gap.

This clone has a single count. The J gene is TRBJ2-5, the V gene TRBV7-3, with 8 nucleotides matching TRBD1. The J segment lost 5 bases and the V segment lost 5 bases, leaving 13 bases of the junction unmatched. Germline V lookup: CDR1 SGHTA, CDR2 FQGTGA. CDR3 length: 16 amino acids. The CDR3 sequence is CASSPGSQGDGETQYF. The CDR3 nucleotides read TGTGCCAGCAGCCCAGGATCACAGGGGGACGGGGAGACCCAGTACTTC. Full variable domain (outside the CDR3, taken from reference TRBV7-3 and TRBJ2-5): GAGVSQTPSNKVTEKGKYVELRCDPISGHTALYWYRQSLGQGPEFLIYFQGTGAADDSGLPNDRFFAVRPEGSVSTLKIQRTERGDSAVYLCASSPGSQGDGETQYFGPGTRLLVL.

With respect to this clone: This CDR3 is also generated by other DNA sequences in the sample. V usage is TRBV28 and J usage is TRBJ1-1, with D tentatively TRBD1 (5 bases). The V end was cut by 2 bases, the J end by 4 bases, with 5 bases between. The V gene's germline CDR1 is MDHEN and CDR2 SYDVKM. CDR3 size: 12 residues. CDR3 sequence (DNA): TGTGCCAGCAGTTTACAGGGCACTGAAGCTTTCTTT. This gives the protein CASSLQGTEAFF.

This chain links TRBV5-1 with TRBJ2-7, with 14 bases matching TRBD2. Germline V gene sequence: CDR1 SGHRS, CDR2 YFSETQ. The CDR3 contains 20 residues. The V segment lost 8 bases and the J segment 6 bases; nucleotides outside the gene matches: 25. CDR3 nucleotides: TGCGCCAGGCTATCCGTTCTATTGGGACTAGCGGGAGTTACCTCGGTCGAGCAGTACGTC. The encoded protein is CARLSVLLGLAGVTSVEQYV.